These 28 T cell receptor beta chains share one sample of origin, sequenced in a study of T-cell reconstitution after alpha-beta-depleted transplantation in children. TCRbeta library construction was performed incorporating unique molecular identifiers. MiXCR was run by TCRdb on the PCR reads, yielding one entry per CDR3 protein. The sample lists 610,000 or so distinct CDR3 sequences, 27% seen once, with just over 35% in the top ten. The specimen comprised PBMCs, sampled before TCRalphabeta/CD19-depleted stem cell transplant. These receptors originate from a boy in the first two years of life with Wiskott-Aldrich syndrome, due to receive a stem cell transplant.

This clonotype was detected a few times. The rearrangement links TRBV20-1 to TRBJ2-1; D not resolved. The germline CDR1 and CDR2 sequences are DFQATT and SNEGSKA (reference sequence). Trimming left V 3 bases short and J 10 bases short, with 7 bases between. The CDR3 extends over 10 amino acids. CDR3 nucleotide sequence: TGCAGTGCTAGCGTAAGCGAGCAGTTCTTC. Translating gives CSASVSEQFF.

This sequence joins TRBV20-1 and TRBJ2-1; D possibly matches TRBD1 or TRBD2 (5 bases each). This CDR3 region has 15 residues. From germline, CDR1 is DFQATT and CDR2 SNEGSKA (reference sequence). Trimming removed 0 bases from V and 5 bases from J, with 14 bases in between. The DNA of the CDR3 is TGCAGTGCTAGAGATAGGGGACCCCGGAACAATGAGCAGTTCTTC. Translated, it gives CSARDRGPRNNEQFF.

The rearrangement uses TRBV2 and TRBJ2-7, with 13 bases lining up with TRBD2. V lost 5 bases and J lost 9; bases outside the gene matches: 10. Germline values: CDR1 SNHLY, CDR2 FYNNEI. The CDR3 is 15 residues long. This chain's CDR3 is CASSLTSGRVPWQYF. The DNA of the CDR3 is TGTGCCAGCAGTCTCACTAGCGGGAGGGTTCCGTGGCAGTACTTC.

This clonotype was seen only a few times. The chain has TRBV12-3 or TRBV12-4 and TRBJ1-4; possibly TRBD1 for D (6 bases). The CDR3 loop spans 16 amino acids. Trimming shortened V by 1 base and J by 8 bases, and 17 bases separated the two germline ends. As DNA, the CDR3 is TGTGCCAGCAGTTTAGGATGGCAAGGGGGAGAAGAAAAACTGTTTTTT. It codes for CASSLGWQGGEEKLFF.

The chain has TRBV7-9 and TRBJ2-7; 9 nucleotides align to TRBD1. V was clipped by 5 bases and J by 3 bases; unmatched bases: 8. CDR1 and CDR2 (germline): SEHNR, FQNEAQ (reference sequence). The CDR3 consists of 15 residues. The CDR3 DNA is TGTGCCAGCAGCCCCGGGACAGGGACGTTCTACGAGCAGTACTTC. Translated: CASSPGTGTFYEQYF.

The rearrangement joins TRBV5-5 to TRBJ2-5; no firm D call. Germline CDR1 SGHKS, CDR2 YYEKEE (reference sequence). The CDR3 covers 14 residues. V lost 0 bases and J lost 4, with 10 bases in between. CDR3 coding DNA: TGTGCCAGCAGCTTGGCCTCGGTCCGAGAGACCCAGTACTTC. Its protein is CASSLASVRETQYF.

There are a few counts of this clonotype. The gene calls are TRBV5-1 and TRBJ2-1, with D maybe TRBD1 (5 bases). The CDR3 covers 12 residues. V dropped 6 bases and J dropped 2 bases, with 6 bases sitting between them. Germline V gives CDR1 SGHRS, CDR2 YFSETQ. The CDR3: CASTDTYNEQFF. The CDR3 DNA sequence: TGCGCCAGCACGGACACCTACAATGAGCAGTTCTTC.

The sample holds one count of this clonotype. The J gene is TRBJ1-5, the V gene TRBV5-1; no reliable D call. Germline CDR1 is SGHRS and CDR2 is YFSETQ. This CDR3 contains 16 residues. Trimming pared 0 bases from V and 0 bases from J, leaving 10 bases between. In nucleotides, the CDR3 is TGCGCCAGCAGCTTGGGAGGTGCGCATAGCAATCAGCCCCAGCATTTT. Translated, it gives CASSLGGAHSNQPQHF.

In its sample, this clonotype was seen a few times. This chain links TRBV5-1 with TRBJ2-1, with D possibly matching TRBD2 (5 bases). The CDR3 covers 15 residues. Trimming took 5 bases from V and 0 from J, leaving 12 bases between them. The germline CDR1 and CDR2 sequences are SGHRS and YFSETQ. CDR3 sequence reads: CASRIADYSYNEQFF. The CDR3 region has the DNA TGCGCCAGCAGAATTGCTGACTACTCCTACAATGAGCAGTTCTTC.

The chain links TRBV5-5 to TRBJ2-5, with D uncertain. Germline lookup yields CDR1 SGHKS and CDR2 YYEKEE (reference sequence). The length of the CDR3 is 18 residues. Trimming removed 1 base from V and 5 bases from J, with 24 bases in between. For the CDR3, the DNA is TGTGCCAGCAGCTTGTCTTTTACTCGGATGTTTGGAAGGGAGACCCAGTACTTC. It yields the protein CASSLSFTRMFGRETQYF.

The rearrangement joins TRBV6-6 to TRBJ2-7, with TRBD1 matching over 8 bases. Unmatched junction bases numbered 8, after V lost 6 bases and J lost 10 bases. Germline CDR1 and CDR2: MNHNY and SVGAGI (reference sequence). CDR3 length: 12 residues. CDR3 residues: CASRTGERPQYF. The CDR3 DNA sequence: TGTGCCAGCAGGACAGGGGAGAGACCTCAGTACTTC.

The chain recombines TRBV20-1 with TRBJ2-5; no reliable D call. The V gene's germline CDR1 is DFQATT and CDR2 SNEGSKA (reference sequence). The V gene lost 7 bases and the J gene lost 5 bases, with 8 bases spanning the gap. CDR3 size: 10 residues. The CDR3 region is CSVQTETQYF. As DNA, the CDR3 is TGCAGTGTCCAAACGGAGACCCAGTACTTC.

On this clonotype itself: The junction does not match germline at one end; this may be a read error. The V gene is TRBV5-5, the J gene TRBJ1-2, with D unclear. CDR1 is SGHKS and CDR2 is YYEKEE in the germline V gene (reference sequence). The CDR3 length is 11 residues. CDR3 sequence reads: CASSLDRVVDF. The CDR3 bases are TGTGCCAGCAGCCTAGACCGGGTCGTAGACTTC.

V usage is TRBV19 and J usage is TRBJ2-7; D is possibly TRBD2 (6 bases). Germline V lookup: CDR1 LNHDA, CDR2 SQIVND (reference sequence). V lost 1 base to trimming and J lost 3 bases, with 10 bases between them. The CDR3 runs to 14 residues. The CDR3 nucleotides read TGTGCCAGTAGTATAGGCGGGACCAACTACGAGCAGTACTTC. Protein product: CASSIGGTNYEQYF.

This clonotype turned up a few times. The CDR3 DNA reads as TGCAGTGCGAAGACTAGCGGGAGGAGGAATACGCAGTATTTT. It specifies CSAKTSGRRNTQYF. V is TRBV20-1 and J is TRBJ2-3, with 13 bases that match TRBD2. The CDR3 totals 14 residues. J gave up 7 bases and V 6 bases, and 7 bases lay outside the gene matches. CDR1 is DFQATT, CDR2 SNEGSKA, per germline (reference sequence).

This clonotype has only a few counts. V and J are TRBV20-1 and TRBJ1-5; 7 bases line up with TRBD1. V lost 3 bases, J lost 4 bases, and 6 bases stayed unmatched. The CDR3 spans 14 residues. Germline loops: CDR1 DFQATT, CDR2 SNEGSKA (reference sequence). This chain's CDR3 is CSASAGTANQPQHF. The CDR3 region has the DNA TGCAGTGCTAGCGCCGGGACAGCAAATCAGCCCCAGCATTTT.

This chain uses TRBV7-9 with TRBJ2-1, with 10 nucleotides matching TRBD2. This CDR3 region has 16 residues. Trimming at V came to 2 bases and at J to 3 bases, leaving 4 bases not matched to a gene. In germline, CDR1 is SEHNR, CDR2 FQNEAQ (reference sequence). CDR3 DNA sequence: TGTGCCAGCAGCTTACCGGGACTAGCGAGCTACAATGAGCAGTTCTTC. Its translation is CASSLPGLASYNEQFF.

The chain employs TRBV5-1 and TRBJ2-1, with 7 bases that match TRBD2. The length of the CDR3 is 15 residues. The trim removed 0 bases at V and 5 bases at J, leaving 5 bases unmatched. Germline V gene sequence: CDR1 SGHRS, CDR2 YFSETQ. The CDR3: CASSLGREFNNEQFF. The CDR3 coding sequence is TGCGCCAGCAGCTTGGGGCGGGAGTTTAACAATGAGCAGTTCTTC.

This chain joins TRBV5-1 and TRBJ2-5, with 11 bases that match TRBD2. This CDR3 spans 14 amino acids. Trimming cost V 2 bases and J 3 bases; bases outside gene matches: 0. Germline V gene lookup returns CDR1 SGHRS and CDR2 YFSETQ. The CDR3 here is CASSLLAGEETQYF. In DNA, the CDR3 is TGCGCCAGCAGCTTACTAGCGGGAGAAGAGACCCAGTACTTC.

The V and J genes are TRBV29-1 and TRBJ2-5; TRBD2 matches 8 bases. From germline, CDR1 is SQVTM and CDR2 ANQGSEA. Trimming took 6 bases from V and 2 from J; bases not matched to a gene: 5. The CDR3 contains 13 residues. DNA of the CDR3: TGCAGCGTAGGACTAGCCGGACAAGAGACCCAGTACTTC. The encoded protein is CSVGLAGQETQYF.

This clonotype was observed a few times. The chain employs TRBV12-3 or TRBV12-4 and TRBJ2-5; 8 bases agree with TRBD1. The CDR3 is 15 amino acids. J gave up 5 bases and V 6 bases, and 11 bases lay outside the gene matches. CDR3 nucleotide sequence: TGTGCCAGCAGCTTCGACAGGGGCCGGTGGGAGACCCAGTACTTC. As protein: CASSFDRGRWETQYF.

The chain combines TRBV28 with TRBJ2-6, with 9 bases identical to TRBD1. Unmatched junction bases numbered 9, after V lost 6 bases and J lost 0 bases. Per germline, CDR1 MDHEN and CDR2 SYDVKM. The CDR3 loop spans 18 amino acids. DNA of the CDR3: TGTGCCAGCAGGGGACAGGGTAAATTTTACTCTGGGGCCAACGTCCTGACTTTC. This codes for CASRGQGKFYSGANVLTF.

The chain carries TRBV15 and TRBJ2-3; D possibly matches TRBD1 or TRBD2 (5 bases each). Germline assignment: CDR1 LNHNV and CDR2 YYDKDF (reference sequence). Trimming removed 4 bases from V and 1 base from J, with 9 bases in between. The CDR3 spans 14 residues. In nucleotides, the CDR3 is TGTGCCACCAGCAAAACGGGACGCACAGATACGCAGTATTTT. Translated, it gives CATSKTGRTDTQYF.

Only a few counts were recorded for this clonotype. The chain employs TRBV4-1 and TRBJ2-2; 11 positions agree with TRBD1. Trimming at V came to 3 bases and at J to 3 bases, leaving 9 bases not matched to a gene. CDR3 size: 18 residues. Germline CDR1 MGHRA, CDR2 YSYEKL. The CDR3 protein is CASSHARDRGDDTGELFF. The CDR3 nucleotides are TGCGCCAGCAGCCATGCCCGGGACAGGGGGGACGACACCGGGGAGCTGTTTTTT.

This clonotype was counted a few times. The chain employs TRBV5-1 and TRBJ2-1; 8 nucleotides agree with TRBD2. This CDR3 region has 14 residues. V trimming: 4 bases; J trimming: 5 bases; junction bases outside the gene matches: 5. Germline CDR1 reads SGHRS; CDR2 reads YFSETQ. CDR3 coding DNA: TGCGCCAGCAGCCCTAGCGGGTCGGACAATGAGCAGTTCTTC. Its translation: CASSPSGSDNEQFF. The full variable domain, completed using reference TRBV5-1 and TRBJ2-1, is KAGVTQTPRYLIKTRGQQVTLSCSPISGHRSVSWYQQTPGQGLQFLFEYFSETQRNKGNFPGRFSGRQFSNSRSEMNVSTLELGDSALYLCASSPSGSDNEQFFGPGTRLTVL.

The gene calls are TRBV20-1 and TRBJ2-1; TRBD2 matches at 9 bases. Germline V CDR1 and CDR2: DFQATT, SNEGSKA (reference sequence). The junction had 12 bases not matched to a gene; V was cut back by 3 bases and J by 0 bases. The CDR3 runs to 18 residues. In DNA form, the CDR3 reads TGCAGTGCTAGGCTGGTGGTACTAGCGGGCAGCTCCTACAATGAGCAGTTCTTC. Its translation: CSARLVVLAGSSYNEQFF.

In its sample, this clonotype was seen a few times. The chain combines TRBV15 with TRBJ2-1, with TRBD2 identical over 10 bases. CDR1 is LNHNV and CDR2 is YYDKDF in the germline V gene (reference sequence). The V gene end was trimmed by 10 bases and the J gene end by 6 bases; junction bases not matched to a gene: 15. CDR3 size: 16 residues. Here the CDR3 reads CARAGPSGSGRNEQFF. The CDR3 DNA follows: TGTGCCAGGGCTGGGCCTAGCGGGAGCGGGCGCAATGAGCAGTTCTTC.

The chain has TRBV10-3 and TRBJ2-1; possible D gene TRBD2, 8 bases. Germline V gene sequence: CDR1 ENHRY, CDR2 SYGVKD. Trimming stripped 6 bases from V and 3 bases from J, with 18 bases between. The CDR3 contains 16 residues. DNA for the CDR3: TGTGCCATCAGCTCAGGGGGTAGCGGGATCTACAATGAGCAGTTCTTC. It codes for CAISSGGSGIYNEQFF.